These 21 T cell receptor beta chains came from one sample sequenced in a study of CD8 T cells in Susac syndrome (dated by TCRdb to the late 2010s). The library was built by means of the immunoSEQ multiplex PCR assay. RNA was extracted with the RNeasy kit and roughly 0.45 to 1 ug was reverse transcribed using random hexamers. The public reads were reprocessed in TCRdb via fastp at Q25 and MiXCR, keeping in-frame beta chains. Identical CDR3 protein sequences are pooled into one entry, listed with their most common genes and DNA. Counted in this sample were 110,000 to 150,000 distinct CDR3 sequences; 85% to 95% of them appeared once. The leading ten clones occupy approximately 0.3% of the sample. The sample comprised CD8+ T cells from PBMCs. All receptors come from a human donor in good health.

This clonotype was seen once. The CDR3 DNA sequence: TGTGCCAGCTCCGGTAGTGGGAGGACCTCCTACGAGCAGTACTTC. This sequence encodes CASSGSGRTSYEQYF. V is TRBV9 and J is TRBJ2-7; D might be TRBD2 (6 bases). V gave up 7 bases and J gave up 0 bases, with 17 bases separating them. The CDR3 extends over 15 amino acids. Germline values: CDR1 SGDLS, CDR2 YYNGEE.

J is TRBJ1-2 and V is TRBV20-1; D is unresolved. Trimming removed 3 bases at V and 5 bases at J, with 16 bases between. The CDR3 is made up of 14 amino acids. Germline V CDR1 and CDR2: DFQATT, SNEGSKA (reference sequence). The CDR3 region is CSASESSDNYGYTF. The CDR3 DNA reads TGCAGTGCTAGTGAAAGCAGTGACAATTATGGCTACACCTTC.

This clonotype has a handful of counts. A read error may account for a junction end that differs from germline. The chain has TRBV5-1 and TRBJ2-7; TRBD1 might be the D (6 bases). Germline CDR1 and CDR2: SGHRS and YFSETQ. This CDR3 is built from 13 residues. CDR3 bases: TGTGCCAGCAGCCGGGACACCTCCTACGAGCAGTACTTC. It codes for CASSRDTSYEQYF.

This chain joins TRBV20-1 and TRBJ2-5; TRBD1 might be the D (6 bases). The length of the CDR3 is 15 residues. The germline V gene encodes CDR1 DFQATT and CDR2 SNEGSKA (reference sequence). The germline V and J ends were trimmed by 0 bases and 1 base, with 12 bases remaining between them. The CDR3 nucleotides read TGCAGTGCTAGAGATCTTATGGACAGCCAAGAGACCCAGTACTTC. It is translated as CSARDLMDSQETQYF.

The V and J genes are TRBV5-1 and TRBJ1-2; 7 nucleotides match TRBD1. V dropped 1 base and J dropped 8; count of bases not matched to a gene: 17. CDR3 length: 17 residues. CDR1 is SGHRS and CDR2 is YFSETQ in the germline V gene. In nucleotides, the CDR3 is TGCGCCAGCAGCTTGAGGACAGTGGAACAGGGGCCCGCGGGCTACACCTTC. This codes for CASSLRTVEQGPAGYTF.

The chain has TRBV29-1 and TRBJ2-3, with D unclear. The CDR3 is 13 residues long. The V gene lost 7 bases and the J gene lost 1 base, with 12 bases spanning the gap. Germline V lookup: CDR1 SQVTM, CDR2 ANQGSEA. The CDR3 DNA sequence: TGCAGCGCGCCGGGCGGCCGCACAGATACGCAGTATTTT. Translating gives CSAPGGRTDTQYF.

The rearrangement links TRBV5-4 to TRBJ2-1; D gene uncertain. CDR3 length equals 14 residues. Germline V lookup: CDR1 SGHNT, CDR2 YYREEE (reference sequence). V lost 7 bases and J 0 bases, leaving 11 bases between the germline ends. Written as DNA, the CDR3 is TGTGCCAGCGGTGATCGAACCTCCTACAATGAGCAGTTCTTC. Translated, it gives CASGDRTSYNEQFF.

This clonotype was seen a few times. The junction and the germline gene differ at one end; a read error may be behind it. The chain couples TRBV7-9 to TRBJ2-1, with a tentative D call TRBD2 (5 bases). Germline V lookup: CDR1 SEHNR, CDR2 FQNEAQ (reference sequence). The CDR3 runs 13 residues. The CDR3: CASSLALGNEQFF. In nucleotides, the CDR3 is TGTGCCAGCAGTTTAGCGCTAGGGAACGAGCAGTTCTTC.

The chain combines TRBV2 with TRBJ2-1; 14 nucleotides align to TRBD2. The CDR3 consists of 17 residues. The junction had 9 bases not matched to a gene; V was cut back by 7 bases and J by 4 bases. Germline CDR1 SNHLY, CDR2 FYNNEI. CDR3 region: CASTRLAGGPGYNEQFF. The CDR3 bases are TGTGCCAGCACTAGACTAGCGGGAGGGCCGGGATACAATGAGCAGTTCTTC.

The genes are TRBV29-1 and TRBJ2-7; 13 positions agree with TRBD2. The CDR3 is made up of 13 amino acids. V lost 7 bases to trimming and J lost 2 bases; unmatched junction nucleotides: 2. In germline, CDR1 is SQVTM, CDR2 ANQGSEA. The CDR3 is CSAGLAGTYEQYF. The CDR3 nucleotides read TGCAGCGCGGGACTAGCGGGAACCTACGAGCAGTACTTC.

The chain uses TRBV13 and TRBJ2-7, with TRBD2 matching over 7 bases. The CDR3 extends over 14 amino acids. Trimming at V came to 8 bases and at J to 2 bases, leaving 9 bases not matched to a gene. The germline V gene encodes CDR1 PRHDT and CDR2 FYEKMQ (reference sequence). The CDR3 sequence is CASRYGGRPYEQYF. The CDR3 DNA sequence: TGTGCCAGCCGCTACGGGGGGAGACCCTACGAGCAGTACTTC.

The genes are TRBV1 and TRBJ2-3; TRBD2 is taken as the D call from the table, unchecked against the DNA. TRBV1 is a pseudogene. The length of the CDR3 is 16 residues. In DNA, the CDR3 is TGCACCAGCAGCCTTACTCTAGCGGGAGTTGCAGATACGCAGTATTTT. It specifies CTSSLTLAGVADTQYF.

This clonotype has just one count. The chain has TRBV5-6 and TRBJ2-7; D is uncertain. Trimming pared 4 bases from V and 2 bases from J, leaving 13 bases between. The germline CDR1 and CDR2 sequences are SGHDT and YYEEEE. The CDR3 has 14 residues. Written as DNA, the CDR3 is TGTGCCAGCAGCGCGGAAAGAGGTCCCTACGAGCAGTACTTC. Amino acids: CASSAERGPYEQYF.

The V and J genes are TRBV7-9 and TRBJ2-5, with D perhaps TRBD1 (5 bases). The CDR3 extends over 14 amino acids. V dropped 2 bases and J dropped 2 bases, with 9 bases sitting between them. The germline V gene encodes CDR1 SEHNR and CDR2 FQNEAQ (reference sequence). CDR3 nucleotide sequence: TGTGCCAGCAGCTTAAGTACAGGTCAAGAGACCCAGTACTTC. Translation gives CASSLSTGQETQYF.

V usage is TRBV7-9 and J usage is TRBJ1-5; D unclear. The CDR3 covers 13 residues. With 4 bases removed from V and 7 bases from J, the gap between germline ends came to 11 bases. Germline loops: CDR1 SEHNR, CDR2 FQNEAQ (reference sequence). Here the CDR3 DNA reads TGTGCCAGCAGCTCCTCCGGAGACCAGCCCCAGCATTTT. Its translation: CASSSSGDQPQHF. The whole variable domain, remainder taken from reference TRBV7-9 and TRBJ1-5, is DTGVSQNPRHKITKRGQNVTFRCDPISEHNRLYWYRQTLGQGPEFLTYFQNEAQLEKSRLLSDRFSAERPKGSFSTLEIQRTEQGDSAMYLCASSSSGDQPQHFGDGTRLSIL.

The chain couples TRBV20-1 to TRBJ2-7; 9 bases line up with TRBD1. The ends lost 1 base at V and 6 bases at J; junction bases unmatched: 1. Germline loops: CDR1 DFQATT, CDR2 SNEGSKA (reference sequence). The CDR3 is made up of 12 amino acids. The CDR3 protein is CSARGQGVEQYF. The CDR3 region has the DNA TGCAGTGCTAGAGGACAGGGGGTCGAGCAGTACTTC.

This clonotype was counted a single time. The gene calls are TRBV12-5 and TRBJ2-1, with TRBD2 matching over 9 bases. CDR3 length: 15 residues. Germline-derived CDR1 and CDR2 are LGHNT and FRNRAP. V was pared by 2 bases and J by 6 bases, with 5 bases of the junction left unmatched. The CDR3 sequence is CASGLIVAGANEQFF. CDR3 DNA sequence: TGTGCTAGTGGTTTGATAGTAGCGGGAGCCAATGAGCAGTTCTTC. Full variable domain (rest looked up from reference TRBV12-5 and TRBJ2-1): DARVTQTPRHKVTEMGQEVTMRCQPILGHNTVFWYRQTMMQGLELLAYFRNRAPLDDSGMPKDRFSAEMPDATLATLKIQPSEPRDSAVYFCASGLIVAGANEQFFGPGTRLTVL.

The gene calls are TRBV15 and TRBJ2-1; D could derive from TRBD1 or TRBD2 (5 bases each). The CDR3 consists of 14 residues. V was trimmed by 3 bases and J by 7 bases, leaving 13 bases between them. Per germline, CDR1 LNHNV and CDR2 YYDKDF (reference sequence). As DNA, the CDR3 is TGTGCCACCAGCAGCGAGGGGTCCCGGAATGAGCAGTTCTTC. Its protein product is CATSSEGSRNEQFF.

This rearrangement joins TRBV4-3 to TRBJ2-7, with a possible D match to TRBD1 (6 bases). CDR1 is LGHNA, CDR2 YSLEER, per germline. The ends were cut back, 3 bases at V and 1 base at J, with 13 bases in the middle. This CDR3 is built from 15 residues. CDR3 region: CASSQVFRGSYEQYF. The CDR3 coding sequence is TGCGCCAGCAGCCAGGTATTCAGGGGTTCCTACGAGCAGTACTTC.

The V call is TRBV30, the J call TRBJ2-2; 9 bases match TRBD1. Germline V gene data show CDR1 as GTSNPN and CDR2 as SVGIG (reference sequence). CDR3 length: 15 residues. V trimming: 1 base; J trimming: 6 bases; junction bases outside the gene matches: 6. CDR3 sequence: CAWSAGQGWPGELFF. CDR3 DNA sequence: TGTGCCTGGAGTGCCGGACAGGGGTGGCCCGGGGAGCTGTTTTTT. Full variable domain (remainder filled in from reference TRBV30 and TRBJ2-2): SQTIHQWPATLVQPVGSPLSLECTVEGTSNPNLYWYRQAAGRGLQLLFYSVGIGQISSEVPQNLSASRPQDRQFILSSKKLLLSDSGFYLCAWSAGQGWPGELFFGEGSRLTVL.

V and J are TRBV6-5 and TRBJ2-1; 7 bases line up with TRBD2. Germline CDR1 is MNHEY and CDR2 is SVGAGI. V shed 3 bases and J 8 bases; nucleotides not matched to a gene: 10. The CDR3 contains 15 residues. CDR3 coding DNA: TGTGCCAGCAGTTATGAGGGAGGGCCGGTCGATGAGCAGTTCTTC. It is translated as CASSYEGGPVDEQFF.